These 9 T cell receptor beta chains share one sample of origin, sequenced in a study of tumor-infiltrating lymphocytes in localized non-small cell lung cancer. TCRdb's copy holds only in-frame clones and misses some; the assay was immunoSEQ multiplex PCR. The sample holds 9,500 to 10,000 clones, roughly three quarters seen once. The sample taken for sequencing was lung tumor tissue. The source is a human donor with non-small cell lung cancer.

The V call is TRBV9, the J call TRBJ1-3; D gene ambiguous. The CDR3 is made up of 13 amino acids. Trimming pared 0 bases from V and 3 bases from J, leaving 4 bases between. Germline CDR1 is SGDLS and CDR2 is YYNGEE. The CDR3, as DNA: TGTGCCAGCAGCGTAGAGATTGGAAACACCATATATTTT. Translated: CASSVEIGNTIYF.

CDR3 in DNA: TGTGCCAGCAGTTACTCGACGGGCAGGAAGGACTGGGCTACCTATAATTCACCCCTCCACTTT. Amino acid sequence: CASSYSTGRKDWATYNSPLHF. The V call is TRBV6-8, the J call TRBJ1-6; D unresolved. The CDR3 is 21 residues long. V was shortened by 0 bases and J by 2 bases, with 23 bases between the two germline ends. Germline CDR1 is MNHGY and CDR2 is SAAAGT.

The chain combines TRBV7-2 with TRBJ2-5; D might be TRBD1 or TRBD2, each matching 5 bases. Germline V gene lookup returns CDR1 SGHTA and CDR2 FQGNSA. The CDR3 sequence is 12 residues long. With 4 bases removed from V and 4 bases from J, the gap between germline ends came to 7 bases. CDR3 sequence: CASSSGGETQYF. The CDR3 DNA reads TGTGCCAGCAGCTCTGGGGGAGAGACCCAGTACTTC.

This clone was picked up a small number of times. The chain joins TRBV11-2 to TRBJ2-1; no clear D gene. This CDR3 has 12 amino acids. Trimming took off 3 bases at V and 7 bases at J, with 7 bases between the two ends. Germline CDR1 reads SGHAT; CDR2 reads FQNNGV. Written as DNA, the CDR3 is TGTGCCAGCAGCTTCACAGAGAATGAGCAGTTCTTC. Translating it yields CASSFTENEQFF.

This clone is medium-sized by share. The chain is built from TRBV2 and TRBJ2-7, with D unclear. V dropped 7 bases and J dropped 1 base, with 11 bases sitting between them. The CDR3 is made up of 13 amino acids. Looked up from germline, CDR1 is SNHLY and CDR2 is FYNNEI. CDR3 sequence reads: CASKRAGSYEQYF. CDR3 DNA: TGTGCCAGCAAAAGGGCCGGATCCTACGAGCAGTACTTC.

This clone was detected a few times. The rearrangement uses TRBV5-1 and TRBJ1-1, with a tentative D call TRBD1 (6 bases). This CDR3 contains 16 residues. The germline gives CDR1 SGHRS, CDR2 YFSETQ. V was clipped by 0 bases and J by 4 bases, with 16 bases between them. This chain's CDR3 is CASSLEIGGESTEAFF. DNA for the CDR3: TGCGCCAGCAGCTTGGAAATAGGGGGGGAGAGCACTGAAGCTTTCTTT.

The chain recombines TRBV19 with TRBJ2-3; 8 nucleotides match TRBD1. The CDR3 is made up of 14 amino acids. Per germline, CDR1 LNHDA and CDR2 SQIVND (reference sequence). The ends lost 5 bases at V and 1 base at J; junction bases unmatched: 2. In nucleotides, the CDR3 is TGTGCCAGTAGTCTGACAGGGGGCACAGATACGCAGTATTTT. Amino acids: CASSLTGGTDTQYF.

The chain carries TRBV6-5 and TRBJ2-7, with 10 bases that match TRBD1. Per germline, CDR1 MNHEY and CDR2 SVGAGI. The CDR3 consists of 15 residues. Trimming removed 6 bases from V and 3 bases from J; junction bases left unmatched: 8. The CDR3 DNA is TGTGCCAGCAGAGCGGGACAGGGGAGAATCTACGAGCAGTACTTC. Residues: CASRAGQGRIYEQYF.

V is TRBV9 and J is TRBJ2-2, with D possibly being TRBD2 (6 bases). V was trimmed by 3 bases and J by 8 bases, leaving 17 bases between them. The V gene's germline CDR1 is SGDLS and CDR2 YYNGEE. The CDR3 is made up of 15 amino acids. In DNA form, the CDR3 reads TGTGCCAGCAGCGAATCGGGACTGCTAGGGGGGGAGCTGTTTTTT. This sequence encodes CASSESGLLGGELFF.